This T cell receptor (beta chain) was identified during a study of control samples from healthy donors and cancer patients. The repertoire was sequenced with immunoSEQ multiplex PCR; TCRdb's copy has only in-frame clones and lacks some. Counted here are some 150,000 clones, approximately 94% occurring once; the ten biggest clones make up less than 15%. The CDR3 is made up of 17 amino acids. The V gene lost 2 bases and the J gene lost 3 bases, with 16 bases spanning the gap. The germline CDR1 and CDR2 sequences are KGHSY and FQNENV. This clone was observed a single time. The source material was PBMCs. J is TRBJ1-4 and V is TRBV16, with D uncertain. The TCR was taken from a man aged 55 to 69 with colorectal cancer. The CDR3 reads CASSQRYTHRANEKLFF. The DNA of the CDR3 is TGTGCCAGCAGCCAAAGGTATACGCATCGGGCTAATGAAAAACTGTTTTTT.